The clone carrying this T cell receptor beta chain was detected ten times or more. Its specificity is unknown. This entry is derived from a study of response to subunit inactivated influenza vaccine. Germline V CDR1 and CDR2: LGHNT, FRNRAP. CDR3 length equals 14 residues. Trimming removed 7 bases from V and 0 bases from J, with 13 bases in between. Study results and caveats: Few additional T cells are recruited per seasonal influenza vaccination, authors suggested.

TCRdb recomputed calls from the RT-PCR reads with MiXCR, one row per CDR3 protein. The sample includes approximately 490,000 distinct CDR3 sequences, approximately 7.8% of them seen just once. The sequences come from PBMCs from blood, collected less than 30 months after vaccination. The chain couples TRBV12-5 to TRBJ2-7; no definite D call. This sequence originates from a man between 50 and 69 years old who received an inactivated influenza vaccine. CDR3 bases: TGTGCTAGTGACCAACAGCGAAGCTCCTACGAGCAGTACTTC. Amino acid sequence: CASDQQRSSYEQYF.